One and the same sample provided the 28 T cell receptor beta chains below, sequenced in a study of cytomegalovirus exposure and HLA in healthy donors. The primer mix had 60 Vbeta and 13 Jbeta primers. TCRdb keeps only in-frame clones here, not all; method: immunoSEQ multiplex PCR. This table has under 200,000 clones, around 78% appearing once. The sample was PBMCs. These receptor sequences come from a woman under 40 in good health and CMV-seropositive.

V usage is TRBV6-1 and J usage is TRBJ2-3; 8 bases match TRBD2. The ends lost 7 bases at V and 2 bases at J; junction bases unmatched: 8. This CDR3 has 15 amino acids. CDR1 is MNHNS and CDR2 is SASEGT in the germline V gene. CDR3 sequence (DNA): TGTGCCAGCACCCTATTTAGCGGGGACACAGATACGCAGTATTTT. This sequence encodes CASTLFSGDTDTQYF.

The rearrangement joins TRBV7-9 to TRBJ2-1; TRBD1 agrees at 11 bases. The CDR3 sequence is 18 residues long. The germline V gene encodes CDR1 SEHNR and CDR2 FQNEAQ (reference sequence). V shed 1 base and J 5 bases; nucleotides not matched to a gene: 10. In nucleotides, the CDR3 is TGTGCCAGCAGCTTAGAACTTCGACGGGACAGGGGGAACAATGAGCAGTTCTTC. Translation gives CASSLELRRDRGNNEQFF.

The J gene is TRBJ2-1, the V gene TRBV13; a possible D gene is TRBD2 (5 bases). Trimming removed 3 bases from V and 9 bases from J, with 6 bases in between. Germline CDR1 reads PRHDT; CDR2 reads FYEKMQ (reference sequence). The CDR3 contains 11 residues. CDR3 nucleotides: TGTGCCAGCAGCTTCGCGGGTGAGCAGTTCTTC. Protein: CASSFAGEQFF. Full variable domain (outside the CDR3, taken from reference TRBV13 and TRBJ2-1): AAGVIQSPRHLIKEKRETATLKCYPIPRHDTVYWYQQGPGQDPQFLISFYEKMQSDKGSIPDRFSAQQFSDYHSELNMSSLELGDSALYFCASSFAGEQFFGPGTRLTVL.

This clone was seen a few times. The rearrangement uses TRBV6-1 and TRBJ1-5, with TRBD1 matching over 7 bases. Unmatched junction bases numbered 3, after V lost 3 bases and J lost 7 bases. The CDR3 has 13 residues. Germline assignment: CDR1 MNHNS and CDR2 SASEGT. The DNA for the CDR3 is TGTGCCAGCAGTGAGGACAGGATCCAGCCCCAGCATTTT. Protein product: CASSEDRIQPQHF.

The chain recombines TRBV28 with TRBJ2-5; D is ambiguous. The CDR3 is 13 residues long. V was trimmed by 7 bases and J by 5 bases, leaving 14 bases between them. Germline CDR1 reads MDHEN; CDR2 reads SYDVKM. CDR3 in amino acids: CASKSRKAETQYF. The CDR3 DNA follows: TGTGCCAGCAAGTCTAGAAAGGCGGAGACCCAGTACTTC.

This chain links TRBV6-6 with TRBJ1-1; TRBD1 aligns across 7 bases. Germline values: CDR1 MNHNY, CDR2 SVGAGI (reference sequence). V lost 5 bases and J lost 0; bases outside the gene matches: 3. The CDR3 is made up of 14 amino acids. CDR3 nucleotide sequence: TGTGCCAGCAGTGCACAGGGGATGAACACTGAAGCTTTCTTT. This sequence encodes CASSAQGMNTEAFF.

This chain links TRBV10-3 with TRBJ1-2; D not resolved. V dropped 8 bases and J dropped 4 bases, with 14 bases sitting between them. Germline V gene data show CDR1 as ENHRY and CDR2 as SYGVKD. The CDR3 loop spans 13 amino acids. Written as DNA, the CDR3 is TGTGCCATCGGCTCGGCGGGGAGCTATGGCTACACCTTC. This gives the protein CAIGSAGSYGYTF.

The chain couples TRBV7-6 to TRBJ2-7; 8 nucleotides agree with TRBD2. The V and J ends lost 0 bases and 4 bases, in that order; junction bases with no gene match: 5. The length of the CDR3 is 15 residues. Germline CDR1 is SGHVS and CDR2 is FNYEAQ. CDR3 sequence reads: CASSLAESGGYEQYF. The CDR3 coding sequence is TGTGCCAGCAGCTTAGCAGAAAGCGGGGGATACGAGCAGTACTTC. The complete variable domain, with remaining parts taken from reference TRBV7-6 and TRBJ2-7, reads GAGVSQSPRYKVTKRGQDVALRCDPISGHVSLYWYRQALGQGPEFLTYFNYEAQQDKSGLPNDRFSAERPEGSISTLTIQRTEQRDSAMYRCASSLAESGGYEQYFGPGTRLTVT.

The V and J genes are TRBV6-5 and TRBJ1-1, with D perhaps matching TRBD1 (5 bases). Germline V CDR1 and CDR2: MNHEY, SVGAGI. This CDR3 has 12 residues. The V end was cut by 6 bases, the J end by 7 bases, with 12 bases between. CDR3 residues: CASSRGENEAFF. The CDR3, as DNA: TGTGCCAGCAGCCGGGGGGAGAATGAAGCTTTCTTT.

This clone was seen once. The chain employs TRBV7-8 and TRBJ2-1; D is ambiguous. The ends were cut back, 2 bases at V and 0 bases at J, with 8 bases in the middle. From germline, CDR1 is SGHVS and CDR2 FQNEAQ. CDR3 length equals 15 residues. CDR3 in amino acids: CASSLTASSYNEQFF. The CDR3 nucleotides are TGTGCCAGCAGCTTAACAGCCAGCTCCTACAATGAGCAGTTCTTC.

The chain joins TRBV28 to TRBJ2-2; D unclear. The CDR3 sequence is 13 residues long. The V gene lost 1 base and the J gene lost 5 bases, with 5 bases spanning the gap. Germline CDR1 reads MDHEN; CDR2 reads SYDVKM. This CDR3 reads CASSLSVTGELFF. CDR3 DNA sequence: TGTGCCAGCAGTTTATCAGTTACCGGGGAGCTGTTTTTT.

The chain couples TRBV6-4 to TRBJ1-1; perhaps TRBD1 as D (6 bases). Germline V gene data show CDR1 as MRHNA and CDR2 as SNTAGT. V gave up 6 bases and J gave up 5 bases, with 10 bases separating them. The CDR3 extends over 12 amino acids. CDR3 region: CASRNRGTEAFF. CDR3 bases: TGTGCCAGCAGAAATAGGGGGACTGAAGCTTTCTTT.

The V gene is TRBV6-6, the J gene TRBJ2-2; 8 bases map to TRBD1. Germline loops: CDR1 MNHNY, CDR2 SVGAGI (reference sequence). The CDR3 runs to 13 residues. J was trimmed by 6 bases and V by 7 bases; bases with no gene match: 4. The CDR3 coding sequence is TGTGCCAGCAACGACAGGGGCGCCGGGGAGCTGTTTTTT. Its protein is CASNDRGAGELFF.

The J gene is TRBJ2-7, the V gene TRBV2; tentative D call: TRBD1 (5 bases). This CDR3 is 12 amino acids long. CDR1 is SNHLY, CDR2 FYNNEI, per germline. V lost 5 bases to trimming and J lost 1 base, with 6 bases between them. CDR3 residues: CASSRQSYEQYF. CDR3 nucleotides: TGTGCCAGCAGTCGACAGTCCTACGAGCAGTACTTC.

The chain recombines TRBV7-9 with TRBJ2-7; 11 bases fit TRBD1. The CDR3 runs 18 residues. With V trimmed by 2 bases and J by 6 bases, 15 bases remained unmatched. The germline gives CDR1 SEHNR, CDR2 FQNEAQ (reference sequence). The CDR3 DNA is TGTGCCAGCAGCTTAAGGACAGGGGGCCGGGACCAGGCGGTCGAGCAGTACTTC. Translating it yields CASSLRTGGRDQAVEQYF. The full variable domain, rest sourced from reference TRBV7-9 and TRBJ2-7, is DTGVSQNPRHKITKRGQNVTFRCDPISEHNRLYWYRQTLGQGPEFLTYFQNEAQLEKSRLLSDRFSAERPKGSFSTLEIQRTEQGDSAMYLCASSLRTGGRDQAVEQYFGPGTRLTVT.

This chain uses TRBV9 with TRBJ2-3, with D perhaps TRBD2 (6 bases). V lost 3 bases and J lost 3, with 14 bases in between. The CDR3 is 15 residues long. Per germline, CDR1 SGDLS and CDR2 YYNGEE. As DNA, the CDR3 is TGTGCCAGCAGCGGGCGGGACCTACCAACAGATACGCAGTATTTT. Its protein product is CASSGRDLPTDTQYF.

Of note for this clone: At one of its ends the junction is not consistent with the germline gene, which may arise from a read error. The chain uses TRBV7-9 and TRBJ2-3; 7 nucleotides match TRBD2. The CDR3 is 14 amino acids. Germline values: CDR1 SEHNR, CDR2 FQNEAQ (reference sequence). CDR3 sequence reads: CASNLRGVTDTQYF. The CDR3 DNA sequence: TGTGCCAGCAACTTACGGGGGGTCACAGATACGCAGTATTTT.

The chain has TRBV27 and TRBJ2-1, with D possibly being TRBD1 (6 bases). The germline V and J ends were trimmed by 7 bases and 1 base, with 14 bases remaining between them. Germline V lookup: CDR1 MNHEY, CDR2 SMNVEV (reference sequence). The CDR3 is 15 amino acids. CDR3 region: CASMSGVISYNEQFF. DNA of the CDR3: TGTGCCAGCATGTCAGGGGTGATTTCCTACAATGAGCAGTTCTTC.

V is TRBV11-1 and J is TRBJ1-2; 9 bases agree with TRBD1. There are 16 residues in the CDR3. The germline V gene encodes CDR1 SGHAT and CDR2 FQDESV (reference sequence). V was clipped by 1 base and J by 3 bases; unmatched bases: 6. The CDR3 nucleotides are TGTGCCAGCAGCTTAGGGGGACAGGGAATCGACTATGGCTACACCTTC. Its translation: CASSLGGQGIDYGYTF.

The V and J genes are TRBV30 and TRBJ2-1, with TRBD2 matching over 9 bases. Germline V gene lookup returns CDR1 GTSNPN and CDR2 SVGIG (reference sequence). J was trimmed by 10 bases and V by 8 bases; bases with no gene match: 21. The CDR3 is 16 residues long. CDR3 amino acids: CAGWSSSGRSLKEQFF. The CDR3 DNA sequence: TGTGCCGGTTGGTCGAGTAGCGGGAGAAGTTTGAAGGAGCAGTTCTTC.

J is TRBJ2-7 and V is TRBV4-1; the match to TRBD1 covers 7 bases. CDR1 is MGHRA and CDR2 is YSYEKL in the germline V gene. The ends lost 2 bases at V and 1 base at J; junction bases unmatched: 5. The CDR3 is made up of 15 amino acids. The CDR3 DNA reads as TGCGCCAGCAGCCAACTGGGACAGTGGTCCTACGAGCAGTACTTC. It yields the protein CASSQLGQWSYEQYF.

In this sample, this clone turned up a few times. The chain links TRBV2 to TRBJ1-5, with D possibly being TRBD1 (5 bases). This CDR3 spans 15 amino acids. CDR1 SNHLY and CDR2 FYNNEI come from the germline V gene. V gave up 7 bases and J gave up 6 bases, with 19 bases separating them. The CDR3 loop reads CASTGDRAIGQPQHF. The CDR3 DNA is TGTGCCAGCACGGGGGATAGGGCCATAGGTCAGCCCCAGCATTTT.

As DNA, the CDR3 is TGTGCCAGCAGCTTAGTGGGACAGGGCTACGAGCAGTACTTC. Translated, it gives CASSLVGQGYEQYF. V is TRBV7-2 and J is TRBJ2-7; 9 bases are shared with TRBD1. V lost 1 base, J lost 3 bases, and 1 base stayed unmatched. The CDR3 contains 14 residues. The germline V gene encodes CDR1 SGHTA and CDR2 FQGNSA.

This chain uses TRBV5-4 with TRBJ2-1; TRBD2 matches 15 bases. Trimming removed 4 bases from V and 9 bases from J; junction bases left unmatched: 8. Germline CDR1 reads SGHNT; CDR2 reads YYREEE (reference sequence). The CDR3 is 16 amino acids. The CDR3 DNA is TGTGCCAGCAGCCCTGGACTAGCGGGGGGGCTAGGTGAGCAGTTCTTC. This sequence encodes CASSPGLAGGLGEQFF.

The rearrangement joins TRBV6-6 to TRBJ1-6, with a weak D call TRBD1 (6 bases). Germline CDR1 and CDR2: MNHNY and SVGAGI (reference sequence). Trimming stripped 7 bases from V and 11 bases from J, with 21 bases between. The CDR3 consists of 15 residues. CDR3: CASIQFQGDITPLHF. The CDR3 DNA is TGTGCCAGCATCCAATTTCAAGGGGACATAACACCCCTCCACTTT.

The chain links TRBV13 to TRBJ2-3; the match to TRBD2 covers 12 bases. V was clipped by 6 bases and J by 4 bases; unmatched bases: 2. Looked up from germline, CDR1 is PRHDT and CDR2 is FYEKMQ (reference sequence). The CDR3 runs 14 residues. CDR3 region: CASRASGRADTQYF. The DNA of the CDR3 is TGTGCCAGCAGGGCTAGCGGGAGGGCAGATACGCAGTATTTT. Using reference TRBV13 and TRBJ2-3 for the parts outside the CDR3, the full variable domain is AAGVIQSPRHLIKEKRETATLKCYPIPRHDTVYWYQQGPGQDPQFLISFYEKMQSDKGSIPDRFSAQQFSDYHSELNMSSLELGDSALYFCASRASGRADTQYFGPGTRLTVL.

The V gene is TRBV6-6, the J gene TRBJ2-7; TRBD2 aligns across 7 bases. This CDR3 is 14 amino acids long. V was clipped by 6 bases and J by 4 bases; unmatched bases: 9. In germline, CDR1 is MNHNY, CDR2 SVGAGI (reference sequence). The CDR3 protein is CASRDRGGAYEQYF. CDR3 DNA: TGTGCCAGCAGAGACCGGGGAGGGGCATACGAGCAGTACTTC.

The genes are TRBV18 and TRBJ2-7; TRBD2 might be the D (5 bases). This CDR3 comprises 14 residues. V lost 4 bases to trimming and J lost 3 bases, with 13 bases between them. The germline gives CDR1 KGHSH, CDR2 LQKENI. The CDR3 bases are TGTGCCAGCTCACTTGTAAGGGAGAACTACGAGCAGTACTTC. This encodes CASSLVRENYEQYF.